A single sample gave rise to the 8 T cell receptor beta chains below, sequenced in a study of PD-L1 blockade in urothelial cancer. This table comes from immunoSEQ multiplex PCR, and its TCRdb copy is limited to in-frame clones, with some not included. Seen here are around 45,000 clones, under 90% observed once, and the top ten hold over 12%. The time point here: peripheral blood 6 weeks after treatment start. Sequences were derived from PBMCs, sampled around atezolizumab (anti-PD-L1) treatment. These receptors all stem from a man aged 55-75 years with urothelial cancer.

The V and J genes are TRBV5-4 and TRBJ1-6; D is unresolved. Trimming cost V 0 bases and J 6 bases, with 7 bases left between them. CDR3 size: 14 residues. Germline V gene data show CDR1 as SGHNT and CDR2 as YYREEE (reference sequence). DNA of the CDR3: TGTGCCAGCAGCTTGGAGTACTCTAATTCACCCCTCCACTTT. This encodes CASSLEYSNSPLHF.

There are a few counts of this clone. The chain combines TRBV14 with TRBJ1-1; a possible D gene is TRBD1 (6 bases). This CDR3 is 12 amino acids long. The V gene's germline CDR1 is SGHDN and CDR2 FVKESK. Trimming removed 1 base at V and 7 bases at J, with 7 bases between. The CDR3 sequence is CASSQGTVEAFF. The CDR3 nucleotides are TGTGCCAGCAGCCAAGGGACAGTTGAAGCTTTCTTT.

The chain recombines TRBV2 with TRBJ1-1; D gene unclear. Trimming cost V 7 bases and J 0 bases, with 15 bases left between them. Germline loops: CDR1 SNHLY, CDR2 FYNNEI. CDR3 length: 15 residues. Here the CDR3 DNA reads TGTGCCAGCAAAGGCGAGACAATGATGAACACTGAAGCTTTCTTT. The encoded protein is CASKGETMMNTEAFF. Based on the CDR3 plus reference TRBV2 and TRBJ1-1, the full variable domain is EPEVTQTPSHQVTQMGQEVILRCVPISNHLYFYWYRQILGQKVEFLVSFYNNEISEKSEIFDDQFSVERPDGSNFTLKIRSTKLEDSAMYFCASKGETMMNTEAFFGQGTRLTVV.

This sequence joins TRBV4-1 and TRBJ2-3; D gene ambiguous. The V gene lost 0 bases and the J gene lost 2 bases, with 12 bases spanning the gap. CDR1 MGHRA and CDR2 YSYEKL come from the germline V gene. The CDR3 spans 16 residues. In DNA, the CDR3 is TGCGCCAGCAGCCAAGAATTTACAGACCTCACAGATACGCAGTATTTT. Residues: CASSQEFTDLTDTQYF.

Here the CDR3 reads CASSSPRGGTDTQYF. CDR3 bases: TGTGCCAGCAGTTCCCCCCGGGGAGGCACAGATACGCAGTATTTT. The chain couples TRBV6-5 to TRBJ2-3, with D possibly TRBD2 on 5 matching bases. CDR1 is MNHEY and CDR2 is SVGAGI in the germline V gene. Between the trimmed V and J ends, which lost 4 bases and 1 base, there was a span of 12 bases. CDR3 length: 15 residues.

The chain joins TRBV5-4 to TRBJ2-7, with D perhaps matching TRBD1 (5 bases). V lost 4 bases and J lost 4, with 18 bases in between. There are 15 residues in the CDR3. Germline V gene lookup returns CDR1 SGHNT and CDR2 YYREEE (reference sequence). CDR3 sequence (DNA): TGTGCCAGCAGCCCAGACAGTTCGAGGAGTTACGAGCAGTACTTC. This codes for CASSPDSSRSYEQYF.

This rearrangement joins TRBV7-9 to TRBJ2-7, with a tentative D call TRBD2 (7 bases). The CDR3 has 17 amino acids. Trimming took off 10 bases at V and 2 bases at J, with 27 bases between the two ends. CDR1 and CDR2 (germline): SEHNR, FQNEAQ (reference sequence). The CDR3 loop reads CAITPSGTRGEPYEQYF. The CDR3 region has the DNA TGTGCCATTACCCCCAGCGGGACAAGGGGTGAGCCCTACGAGCAGTACTTC.

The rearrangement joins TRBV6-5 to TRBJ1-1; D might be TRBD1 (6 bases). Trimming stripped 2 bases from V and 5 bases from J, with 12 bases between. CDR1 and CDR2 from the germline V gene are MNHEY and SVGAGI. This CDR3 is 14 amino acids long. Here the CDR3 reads CASSYNRVGTEAFF. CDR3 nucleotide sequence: TGTGCCAGCAGTTACAACAGGGTCGGGACTGAAGCTTTCTTT.